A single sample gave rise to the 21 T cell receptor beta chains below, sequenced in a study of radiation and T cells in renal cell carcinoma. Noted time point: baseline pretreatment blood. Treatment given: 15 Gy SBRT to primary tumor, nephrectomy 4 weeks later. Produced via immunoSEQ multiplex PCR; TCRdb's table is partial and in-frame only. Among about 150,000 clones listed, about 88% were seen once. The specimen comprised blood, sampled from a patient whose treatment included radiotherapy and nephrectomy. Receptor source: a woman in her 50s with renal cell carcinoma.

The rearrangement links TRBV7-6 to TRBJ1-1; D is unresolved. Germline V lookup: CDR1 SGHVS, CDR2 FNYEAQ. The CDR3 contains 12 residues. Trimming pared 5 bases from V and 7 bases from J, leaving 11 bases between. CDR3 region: CASSQWNGEAFF. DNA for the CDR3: TGTGCCAGCAGCCAGTGGAATGGTGAAGCTTTCTTT.

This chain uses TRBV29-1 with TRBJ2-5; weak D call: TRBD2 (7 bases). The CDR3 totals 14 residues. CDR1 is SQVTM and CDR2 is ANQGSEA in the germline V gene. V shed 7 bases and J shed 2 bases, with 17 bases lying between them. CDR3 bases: TGCAGCGCAATACGGGGGGCAGTACAAGAGACCCAGTACTTC. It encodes CSAIRGAVQETQYF.

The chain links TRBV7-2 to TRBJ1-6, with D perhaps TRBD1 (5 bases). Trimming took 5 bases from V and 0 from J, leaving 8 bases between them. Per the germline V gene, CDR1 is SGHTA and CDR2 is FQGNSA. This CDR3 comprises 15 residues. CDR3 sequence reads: CASSRQFSYNSPLHF. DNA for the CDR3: TGTGCCAGCAGCAGACAGTTCTCCTATAATTCACCCCTCCACTTT.

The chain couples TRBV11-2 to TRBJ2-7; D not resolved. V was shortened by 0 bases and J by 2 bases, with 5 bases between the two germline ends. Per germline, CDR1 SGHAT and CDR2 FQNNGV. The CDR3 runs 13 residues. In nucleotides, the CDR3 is TGTGCCAGCAGCTTAGATTTGGCCTACGAGCAGTACTTC. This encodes CASSLDLAYEQYF.

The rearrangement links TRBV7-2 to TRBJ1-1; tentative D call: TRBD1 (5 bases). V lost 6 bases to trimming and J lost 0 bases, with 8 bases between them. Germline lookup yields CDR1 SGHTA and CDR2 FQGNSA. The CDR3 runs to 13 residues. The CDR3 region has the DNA TGTGCCAGCAGAGAGGGGATGAACACTGAAGCTTTCTTT. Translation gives CASREGMNTEAFF.

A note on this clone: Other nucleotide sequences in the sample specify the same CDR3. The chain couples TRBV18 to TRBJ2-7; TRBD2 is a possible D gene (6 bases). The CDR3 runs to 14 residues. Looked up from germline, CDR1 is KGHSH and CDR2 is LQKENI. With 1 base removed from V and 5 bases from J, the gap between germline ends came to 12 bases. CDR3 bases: TGTGCCAGCTCACCACTTCGGGGAGGCGACGAGCAGTACTTC. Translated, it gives CASSPLRGGDEQYF.

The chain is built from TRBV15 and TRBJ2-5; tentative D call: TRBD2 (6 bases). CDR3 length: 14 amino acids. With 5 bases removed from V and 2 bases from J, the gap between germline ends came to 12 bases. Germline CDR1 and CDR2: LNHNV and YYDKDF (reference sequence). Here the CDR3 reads CATSPRLDQETQYF. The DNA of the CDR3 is TGTGCCACCAGCCCACGACTAGATCAAGAGACCCAGTACTTC.

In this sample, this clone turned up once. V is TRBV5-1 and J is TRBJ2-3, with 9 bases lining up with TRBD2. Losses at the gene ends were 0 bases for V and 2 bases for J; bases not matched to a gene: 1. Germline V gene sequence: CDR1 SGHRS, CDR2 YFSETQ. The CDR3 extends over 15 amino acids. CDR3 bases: TGCGCCAGCAGCTTGGGACTAGCGGACACAGATACGCAGTATTTT. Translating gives CASSLGLADTDTQYF.

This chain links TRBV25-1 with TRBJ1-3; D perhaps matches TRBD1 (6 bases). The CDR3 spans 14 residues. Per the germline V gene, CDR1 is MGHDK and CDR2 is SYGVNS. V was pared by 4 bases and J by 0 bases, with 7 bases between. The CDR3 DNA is TGTGCCAGCAGTGGGACAGTCTCTGGAAACACCATATATTTT. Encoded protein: CASSGTVSGNTIYF.

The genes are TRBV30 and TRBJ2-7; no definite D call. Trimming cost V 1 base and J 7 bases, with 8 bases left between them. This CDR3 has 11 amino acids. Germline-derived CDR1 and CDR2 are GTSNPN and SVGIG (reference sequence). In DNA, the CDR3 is TGTGCCTGGAGTGGGCAGCTAGAGCAGTACTTC. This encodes CAWSGQLEQYF.

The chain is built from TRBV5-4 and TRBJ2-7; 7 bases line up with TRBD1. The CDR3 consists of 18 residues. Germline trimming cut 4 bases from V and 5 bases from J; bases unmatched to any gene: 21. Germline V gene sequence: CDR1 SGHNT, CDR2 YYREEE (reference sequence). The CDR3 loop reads CASSPGPYFSDRVDEQYF. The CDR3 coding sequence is TGTGCCAGCAGCCCGGGGCCTTATTTTAGCGACAGGGTCGACGAGCAGTACTTC.

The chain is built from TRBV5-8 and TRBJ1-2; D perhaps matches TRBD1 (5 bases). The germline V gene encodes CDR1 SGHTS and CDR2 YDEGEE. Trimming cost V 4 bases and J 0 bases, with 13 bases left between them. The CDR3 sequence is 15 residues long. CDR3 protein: CASSLTGTPNYGYTF. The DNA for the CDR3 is TGTGCCAGCAGCCTAACAGGCACTCCTAACTATGGCTACACCTTC. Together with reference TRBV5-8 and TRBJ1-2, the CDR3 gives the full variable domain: EAGVTQSPTHLIKTRGQQATLRCSPISGHTSVYWYQQALGLGLQFLLWYDEGEERNRGNFPPRFSGRQFPNYSSELNVNALELEDSALYLCASSLTGTPNYGYTFGSGTRLTVV.

The DNA for the CDR3 is TGTGCCAGCAGCTTAGGTGGGTCCCCTCAGCCCCAGCATTTT. Protein: CASSLGGSPQPQHF. The V and J genes are TRBV7-2 and TRBJ1-5; unclear D gene. Per germline, CDR1 SGHTA and CDR2 FQGNSA. The CDR3 consists of 14 residues. The V gene lost 1 base and the J gene lost 6 bases, with 10 bases spanning the gap.

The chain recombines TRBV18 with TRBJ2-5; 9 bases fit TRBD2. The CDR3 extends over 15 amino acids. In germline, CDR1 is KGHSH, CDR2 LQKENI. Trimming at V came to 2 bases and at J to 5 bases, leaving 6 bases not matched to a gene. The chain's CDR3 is CASSPLAGVWETQYF. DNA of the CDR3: TGTGCCAGCTCACCATTAGCGGGGGTCTGGGAGACCCAGTACTTC.

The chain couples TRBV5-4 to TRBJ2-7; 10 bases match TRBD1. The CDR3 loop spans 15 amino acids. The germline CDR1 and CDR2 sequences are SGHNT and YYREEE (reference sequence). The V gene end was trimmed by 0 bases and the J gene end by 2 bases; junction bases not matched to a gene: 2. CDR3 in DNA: TGTGCCAGCAGCTTGGGACAGGGGGCTCCCTACGAGCAGTACTTC. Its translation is CASSLGQGAPYEQYF.

The CDR3 protein is CASSIHSSGGQYF. CDR3 DNA sequence: TGTGCCAGTAGTATTCACTCTTCTGGGGGCCAGTACTTC. The V gene is TRBV19, the J gene TRBJ2-5; possibly TRBD1 or TRBD2 for D (5 bases each). V was trimmed by 3 bases and J by 10 bases, leaving 15 bases between them. This CDR3 is built from 13 residues. Germline lookup yields CDR1 LNHDA and CDR2 SQIVND (reference sequence). Complete variable domain (other parts from reference TRBV19 and TRBJ2-5): DGGITQSPKYLFRKEGQNVTLSCEQNLNHDAMYWYRQDPGQGLRLIYYSQIVNDFQKGDIAEGYSVSREKKESFPLTVTSAQKNPTAFYLCASSIHSSGGQYFGPGTRLLVL.

CDR3 sequence (DNA): TGCGCCAGCAGCTTAAGGTTTTCTAGCGAAGCCTACGAGCAGTACTTC. It codes for CASSLRFSSEAYEQYF. The chain joins TRBV5-1 to TRBJ2-7, with D maybe TRBD2 (6 bases). Between the trimmed V and J ends, which lost 2 bases and 2 bases, there was a span of 17 bases. Per germline, CDR1 SGHRS and CDR2 YFSETQ. This CDR3 contains 16 residues.

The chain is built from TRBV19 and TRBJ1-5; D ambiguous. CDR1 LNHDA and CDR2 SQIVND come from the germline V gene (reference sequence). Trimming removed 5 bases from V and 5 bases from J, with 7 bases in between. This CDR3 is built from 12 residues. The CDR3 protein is CASSFLDQPQHF. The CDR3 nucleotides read TGTGCCAGTAGTTTTTTGGATCAGCCCCAGCATTTT.

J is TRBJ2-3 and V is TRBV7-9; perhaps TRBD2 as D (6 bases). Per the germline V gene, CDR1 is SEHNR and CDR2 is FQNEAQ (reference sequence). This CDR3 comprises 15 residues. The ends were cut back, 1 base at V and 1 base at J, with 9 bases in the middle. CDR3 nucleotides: TGTGCCAGCAGCTTAGGGGCTAGCGGCACAGATACGCAGTATTTT. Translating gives CASSLGASGTDTQYF.

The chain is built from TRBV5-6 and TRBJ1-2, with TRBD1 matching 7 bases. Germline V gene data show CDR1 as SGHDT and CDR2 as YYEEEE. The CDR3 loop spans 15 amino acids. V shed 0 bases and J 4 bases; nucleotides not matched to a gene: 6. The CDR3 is CASSLDPEGAYGYTF. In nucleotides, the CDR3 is TGTGCCAGCAGCTTGGATCCGGAGGGGGCCTATGGCTACACCTTC.

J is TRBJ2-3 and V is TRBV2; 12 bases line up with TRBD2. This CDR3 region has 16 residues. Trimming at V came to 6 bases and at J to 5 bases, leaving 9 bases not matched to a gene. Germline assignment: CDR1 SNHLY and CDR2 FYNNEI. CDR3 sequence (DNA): TGTGCCAGCAGACAAACTAGCGGGGGGCGGGGAGATACGCAGTATTTT. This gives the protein CASRQTSGGRGDTQYF.